Each of the 21 T cell receptor beta chains below was sequenced from the same sample in a study of blood T cell repertoires in COVID-19. Profiled with immunoSEQ multiplex PCR; TCRdb holds only in-frame clones, not every one. The table records over 95,000 clones, more than 70% of them present only once. The sequenced material came from peripheral blood. These receptors were obtained from a woman in her 70s who had recovered from COVID-19.

The gene calls are TRBV5-4 and TRBJ1-1, with D perhaps TRBD1 (6 bases). The CDR3 sequence is 16 residues long. Germline V lookup: CDR1 SGHNT, CDR2 YYREEE (reference sequence). The V end was cut by 0 bases, the J end by 2 bases, with 14 bases between. The CDR3, as DNA: TGTGCCAGCAGCTTGGACCCTCTGGACAGAAACACTGAAGCTTTCTTT. Translating gives CASSLDPLDRNTEAFF.

The chain carries TRBV7-2 and TRBJ1-2, with a tentative D call TRBD1 (6 bases). CDR3 length equals 15 residues. The germline V gene has CDR1 SGHTA and CDR2 FQGNSA. V gave up 3 bases and J gave up 4 bases, with 15 bases separating them. The CDR3, as DNA: TGTGCCAGCAGCTTCCCGGACAGCGCAATCTATGGCTACACCTTC. It specifies CASSFPDSAIYGYTF.

The chain uses TRBV12-3 or TRBV12-4 and TRBJ2-7; TRBD1 is a possible D gene (6 bases). The CDR3 spans 12 residues. Trimming stripped 6 bases from V and 4 bases from J, with 10 bases between. CDR3 coding DNA: TGTGCCAGCAGCCAACAGGGTTACGAGCAGTACTTC. This encodes CASSQQGYEQYF.

The rearrangement joins TRBV18 to TRBJ2-4; tentatively, D is TRBD2 (6 bases). V shed 3 bases and J shed 2 bases, with 23 bases lying between them. This CDR3 is built from 19 residues. Germline V gives CDR1 KGHSH, CDR2 LQKENI. The CDR3 DNA reads TGTGCCAGCTCACCGATCCGGGACCAGGGAGGCAGAACCAAAAACATTCAGTACTTC. Translation: CASSPIRDQGGRTKNIQYF.

This clone was observed a few times. The chain joins TRBV5-4 to TRBJ2-3, with 8 bases lining up with TRBD2. The CDR3 consists of 15 residues. CDR1 SGHNT and CDR2 YYREEE come from the germline V gene (reference sequence). V dropped 1 base and J dropped 6; count of bases not matched to a gene: 7. The chain's CDR3 is CASSLRTSFSDTQYF. CDR3 DNA: TGTGCCAGCAGCTTGAGGACTAGCTTTTCCGATACGCAGTATTTT.

For the CDR3, the DNA is TGTGCCAGCACCCAGATCCAAGAGACCCAGTACTTC. This encodes CASTQIQETQYF. The rearrangement uses TRBV18 and TRBJ2-5; no definite D call. V dropped 8 bases and J dropped 1 base, with 8 bases sitting between them. The CDR3 sequence is 12 residues long. Germline lookup yields CDR1 KGHSH and CDR2 LQKENI.

The V gene is TRBV7-9, the J gene TRBJ1-6; no firm D call. The germline gives CDR1 SEHNR, CDR2 FQNEAQ (reference sequence). Trimming shortened V by 1 base and J by 9 bases, and 10 bases separated the two germline ends. This CDR3 comprises 14 residues. CDR3 loop: CASSLGASFSPLHF. In nucleotides, the CDR3 is TGTGCCAGCAGCTTAGGGGCATCTTTTTCACCCCTCCACTTT.

V usage is TRBV10-3 and J usage is TRBJ1-6, with 9 bases that match TRBD1. Germline V gives CDR1 ENHRY, CDR2 SYGVKD. J lost 8 bases, V lost 4 bases, and 9 bases had no gene match. This CDR3 is 16 amino acids long. CDR3 sequence: CAISGGGGTGHSPLHF. The CDR3 region has the DNA TGTGCCATCAGTGGAGGGGGGGGGACAGGGCATTCACCCCTCCACTTT.

The rearrangement uses TRBV29-1 and TRBJ2-5; D is possibly TRBD2 (6 bases). The CDR3 contains 13 residues. V lost 0 bases to trimming and J lost 3 bases, with 8 bases between them. Germline values: CDR1 SQVTM, CDR2 ANQGSEA. The CDR3 coding sequence is TGCAGCGTTGAAGATCGGGGGAAAGAGACCCAGTACTTC. This encodes CSVEDRGKETQYF.

The chain joins TRBV5-1 to TRBJ2-5; 8 bases line up with TRBD1. V was clipped by 0 bases and J by 2 bases; unmatched bases: 3. This CDR3 has 15 amino acids. Germline loops: CDR1 SGHRS, CDR2 YFSETQ. In DNA, the CDR3 is TGCGCCAGCAGCTTGGTGACAGGGGCGCAAGAGACCCAGTACTTC. Amino acids: CASSLVTGAQETQYF. The complete variable domain, with remaining parts taken from reference TRBV5-1 and TRBJ2-5, reads KAGVTQTPRYLIKTRGQQVTLSCSPISGHRSVSWYQQTPGQGLQFLFEYFSETQRNKGNFPGRFSGRQFSNSRSEMNVSTLELGDSALYLCASSLVTGAQETQYFGPGTRLLVL.

The rearrangement links TRBV15 to TRBJ1-5; 7 nucleotides agree with TRBD1. Germline V gives CDR1 LNHNV, CDR2 YYDKDF (reference sequence). The CDR3 is made up of 16 amino acids. The V gene end was trimmed by 4 bases and the J gene end by 4 bases; junction bases not matched to a gene: 10. The CDR3 reads CATSTGDRVPNQPQHF. The CDR3, as DNA: TGTGCCACCAGCACCGGAGACAGGGTACCAAATCAGCCCCAGCATTTT. The full variable domain, rest sourced from reference TRBV15 and TRBJ1-5, is DAMVIQNPRYQVTQFGKPVTLSCSQTLNHNVMYWYQQKSSQAPKLLFHYYDKDFNNEADTPDNFQSRRPNTSFCFLDIRSPGLGDTAMYLCATSTGDRVPNQPQHFGDGTRLSIL.

The chain is built from TRBV3-1 (or the pseudogene TRBV3-2) and TRBJ2-3; TRBD2 aligns across 9 bases. V lost 5 bases, J lost 2 bases, and 8 bases stayed unmatched. Germline V gene lookup returns CDR1 LGHDT and CDR2 YNNKEL (reference sequence). The CDR3 runs to 16 residues. CDR3 DNA sequence: TGTGCCAGCAGCGCTCGTCGACTAGCGGCCACAGATACGCAGTATTTT. As protein: CASSARRLAATDTQYF.

CDR3 region: CASSSGGYNQPQHF. CDR3 nucleotides: TGTGCCAGCAGCTCCGGGGGTTACAATCAGCCCCAGCATTTT. The chain has TRBV28 and TRBJ1-5; D is perhaps TRBD1 (5 bases). Per the germline V gene, CDR1 is MDHEN and CDR2 is SYDVKM. The ends were cut back, 6 bases at V and 3 bases at J, with 12 bases in the middle. The CDR3 covers 14 residues.

This chain joins TRBV19 and TRBJ2-1; TRBD2 matches 7 bases. The J segment lost 6 bases and the V segment lost 6 bases, leaving 11 bases of the junction unmatched. Germline CDR1 and CDR2: LNHDA and SQIVND (reference sequence). The CDR3 covers 15 residues. The CDR3, as DNA: TGTGCCAGTAGGGGAGGCGGGAGAGGCGCCAATGAGCAGTTCTTC. It encodes CASRGGGRGANEQFF.

The rearrangement uses TRBV21-1 and TRBJ1-6. TRBV21-1 is a pseudogene locus. This CDR3 has 18 residues. The CDR3 sequence is CASRIKTRQAGGCSPLHF. The DNA of the CDR3 is TGTGCCAGCCGAATAAAAACCCGGCAGGCTGGAGGCTGTTCACCCCTCCACTTT.

This clone was detected only once. CDR3 sequence: CASSQDPPGDRGPRGTQYF. The CDR3 DNA is TGTGCCAGCAGCCAAGATCCCCCGGGGGACAGGGGGCCTCGAGGGACCCAGTACTTC. The J gene is TRBJ2-5, the V gene TRBV4-2, with 12 bases that match TRBD1. Germline CDR1 reads LGHNA; CDR2 reads YNFKEQ. The CDR3 is 19 amino acids. Trimming took 0 bases from V and 7 from J; bases not matched to a gene: 15.

The J gene is TRBJ2-5, the V gene TRBV10-3; weak D call: TRBD1 (7 bases). From germline, CDR1 is ENHRY and CDR2 SYGVKD. Trimming pared 3 bases from V and 7 bases from J, leaving 15 bases between. The CDR3 has 14 amino acids. Here the CDR3 DNA reads TGTGCCATCAGTGATGGTCGACAGGGAGGGACCCAGTACTTC. This encodes CAISDGRQGGTQYF.

J is TRBJ1-3 and V is TRBV5-1, with 7 nucleotides matching TRBD1. This CDR3 has 16 amino acids. The V gene end was trimmed by 4 bases and the J gene end by 3 bases; junction bases not matched to a gene: 10. Germline V lookup: CDR1 SGHRS, CDR2 YFSETQ. The CDR3 spells CASSVTSGGNGNTIYF. As DNA, the CDR3 is TGCGCCAGCAGCGTAACCTCAGGGGGAAATGGAAACACCATATATTTT.

J is TRBJ2-3 and V is TRBV6-2 or TRBV6-3, with D unclear. Germline CDR1 reads MNHEY; CDR2 reads SVGEGT. Trimming removed 2 bases at V and 1 base at J, with 10 bases between. The CDR3 has 15 residues. This CDR3 reads CASSYPLSRTDTQYF. CDR3 sequence (DNA): TGTGCCAGCAGTTACCCCTTGAGTCGCACAGATACGCAGTATTTT.

CDR3 nucleotide sequence: TGCAGTGCTAGTAGCCGGACAGGGGACACTGAAGCTTTCTTT. Translated, it gives CSASSRTGDTEAFF. J is TRBJ1-1 and V is TRBV20-1; 9 positions agree with TRBD1. This CDR3 contains 14 residues. The trim removed 3 bases at V and 3 bases at J, leaving 5 bases unmatched. Per germline, CDR1 DFQATT and CDR2 SNEGSKA (reference sequence).

V gene TRBV7-3 combines with J gene TRBJ2-2; 8 bases are shared with TRBD1. The CDR3 has 15 amino acids. Germline V gene sequence: CDR1 SGHTA, CDR2 FQGTGA. J gave up 1 base and V 8 bases, and 6 bases lay outside the gene matches. CDR3 in amino acids: CASSSGTGNTGELFF. Here the CDR3 DNA reads TGTGCCAGCTCGTCAGGGACAGGGAACACCGGGGAGCTGTTTTTT. Filled out from reference TRBV7-3 and TRBJ2-2, the complete variable domain reads GAGVSQTPSNKVTEKGKYVELRCDPISGHTALYWYRQSLGQGPEFLIYFQGTGAADDSGLPNDRFFAVRPEGSVSTLKIQRTERGDSAVYLCASSSGTGNTGELFFGEGSRLTVL.